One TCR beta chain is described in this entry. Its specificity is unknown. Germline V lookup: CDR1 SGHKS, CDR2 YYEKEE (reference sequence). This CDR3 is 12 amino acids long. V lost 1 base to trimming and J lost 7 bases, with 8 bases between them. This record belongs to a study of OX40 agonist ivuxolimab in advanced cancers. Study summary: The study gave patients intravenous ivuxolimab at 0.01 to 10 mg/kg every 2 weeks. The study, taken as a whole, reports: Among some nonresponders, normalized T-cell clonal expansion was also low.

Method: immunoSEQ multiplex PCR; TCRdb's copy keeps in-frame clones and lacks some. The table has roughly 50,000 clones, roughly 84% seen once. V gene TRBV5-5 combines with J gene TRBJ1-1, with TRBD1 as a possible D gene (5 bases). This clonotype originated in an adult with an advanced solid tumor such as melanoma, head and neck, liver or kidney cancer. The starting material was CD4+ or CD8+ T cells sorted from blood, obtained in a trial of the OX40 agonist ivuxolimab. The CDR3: CASSLLGGEAFF. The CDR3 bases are TGTGCCAGCAGCTTGTTGGGGGGTGAAGCTTTCTTT.